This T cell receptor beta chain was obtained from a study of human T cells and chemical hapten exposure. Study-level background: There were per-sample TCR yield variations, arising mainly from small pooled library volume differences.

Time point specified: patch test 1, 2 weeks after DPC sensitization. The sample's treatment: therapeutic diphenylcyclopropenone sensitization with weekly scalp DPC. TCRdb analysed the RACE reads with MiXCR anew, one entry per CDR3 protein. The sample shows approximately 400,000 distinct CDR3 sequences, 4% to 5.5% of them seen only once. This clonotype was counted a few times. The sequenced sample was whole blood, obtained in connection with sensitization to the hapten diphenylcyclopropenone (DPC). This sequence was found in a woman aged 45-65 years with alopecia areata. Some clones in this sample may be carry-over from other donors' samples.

The CDR3 DNA sequence: TGTGCCAGCAGCAAAGCAGGGGACAGGCATAGCAATCAGCCCCAGCATTTT. This sequence encodes CASSKAGDRHSNQPQHF. This chain joins TRBV21-1 and TRBJ1-5; the D segment call TRBD1 is taken from the table without a DNA check. TRBV21-1 counts as a pseudogene. CDR3 length equals 17 residues.